Sequencing of this TCR beta chain was carried out in a study of shared clonotypes between healthy human individuals. Only in-frame clones appear in the TCRdb table, and some are missing; sequencing was by immunoSEQ multiplex PCR. The data contain about 2.5 million clones, under 95% of them singletons. The receptor comes from a man aged 18 to 30 in good health. Some clones in this sample may be carry-over from other donors' samples. The sequenced sample consisted of naive CD4+ T cells from PBMCs. Subset described: CD45RA+ positively selected.

CDR3 sequence: CASSLDRFSSYNEQFF. The CDR3 DNA reads as TGTGCCAGCAGCTTAGACAGATTTAGCTCCTACAATGAGCAGTTCTTC. The chain employs TRBV11-3 and TRBJ2-1; D remains unclear. The length of the CDR3 is 16 residues. Trimming cost V 0 bases and J 0 bases, with 9 bases left between them. The V gene's germline CDR1 is SGHNT and CDR2 YENEEA.